These 14 T cell receptor beta chains originate from one sample sequenced in a study of control samples from healthy donors and cancer patients (dated by TCRdb to the early 2020s). The library was generated by the immunoSEQ multiplex PCR assay. TCRdb mirrors the immuneACCESS table, restricted to in-frame sequences. Some clones are absent from its copies; in checked studies, under half trace to an unresolved V gene, and the reason for the others is unknown. In this sample the table shows some 99,000 clones, roughly 89% of which occur a single time. Clones ranked in the top ten supply approximately 15% of the sample. The sequenced sample consisted of blood. Receptor source: a woman between 50 and 59 years old in good health.

This rearrangement joins TRBV6-2 or TRBV6-3 to TRBJ1-1, with D unresolved. This CDR3 region has 12 residues. V dropped 2 bases and J dropped 7 bases, with 8 bases sitting between them. Per the germline V gene, CDR1 is MNHEY and CDR2 is SVGEGT. CDR3 nucleotides: TGTGCCAGCAGTTACAAGGGAGTTGAAGCTTTCTTT. This sequence encodes CASSYKGVEAFF.

The genes are TRBV10-1 and TRBJ2-7; D remains unclear. This CDR3 has 11 amino acids. The V gene's germline CDR1 is WNHNN and CDR2 SYGVQD (reference sequence). V lost 4 bases and J lost 3, with 4 bases in between. The CDR3 nucleotides read TGCGCCAGCAGTGGAAACTACGAGCAGTACTTC. It encodes CASSGNYEQYF.

J is TRBJ2-7 and V is TRBV21-1. TRBV21-1 counts as a pseudogene. The CDR3 length is 17 residues. The CDR3 DNA is TGTGCCAGCAGTCACCGCGGACATGAGGGAATCCCCTACGAGCAGTACTTC. This gives the protein CASSHRGHEGIPYEQYF.

In regard to this clone: Other DNA sequences in this sample translate to the same CDR3. The chain combines TRBV7-2 with TRBJ1-4; weak D call: TRBD1 (5 bases). Germline CDR1 reads SGHTA; CDR2 reads FQGNSA. V was pared by 2 bases and J by 8 bases, with 12 bases between. The CDR3 totals 14 residues. CDR3 DNA: TGTGCCAGCAGCTTACGGGGCCCCGGAGAAAAACTGTTTTTT. This translates into CASSLRGPGEKLFF.

This chain uses TRBV7-9 with TRBJ1-2, with a possible D match to TRBD1 (6 bases). The CDR3 totals 13 residues. V lost 1 base and J 6 bases, leaving 9 bases between the germline ends. Looked up from germline, CDR1 is SEHNR and CDR2 is FQNEAQ (reference sequence). The CDR3 is CASSLGSGDGYTF. CDR3 DNA sequence: TGTGCCAGCAGCTTAGGATCAGGGGATGGCTACACCTTC.

This chain uses TRBV11-2 with TRBJ1-1, with unresolved D. Germline values: CDR1 SGHAT, CDR2 FQNNGV. Trimming shortened V by 1 base and J by 1 base, and 13 bases separated the two germline ends. CDR3 length: 16 amino acids. In nucleotides, the CDR3 is TGTGCCAGCAGCTTAGGAGTATACGTCACGAACACTGAAGCTTTCTTT. It codes for CASSLGVYVTNTEAFF.

This sequence joins TRBV24-1 and TRBJ2-1; 7 positions agree with TRBD2. Per germline, CDR1 KGHDR and CDR2 SFDVKD. CDR3 length: 17 residues. The V segment lost 4 bases and the J segment 3 bases; nucleotides outside the gene matches: 11. CDR3 DNA sequence: TGTGCCACCAGTGAACGTCGGAGCGGGACTTTCTACAATGAGCAGTTCTTC. This encodes CATSERRSGTFYNEQFF.

This clone has only one observation. The J gene is TRBJ2-1, the V gene TRBV2; D is unresolved. Per the germline V gene, CDR1 is SNHLY and CDR2 is FYNNEI. With 0 bases removed from V and 9 bases from J, the gap between germline ends came to 6 bases. There are 12 residues in the CDR3. The CDR3 DNA follows: TGTGCCAGCAGTGAAGCGCGAAGTGAGCAGTTCTTC. Translated: CASSEARSEQFF. Complete variable domain (other parts from reference TRBV2 and TRBJ2-1): EPEVTQTPSHQVTQMGQEVILRCVPISNHLYFYWYRQILGQKVEFLVSFYNNEISEKSEIFDDQFSVERPDGSNFTLKIRSTKLEDSAMYFCASSEARSEQFFGPGTRLTVL.

The gene calls are TRBV10-3 and TRBJ1-5; perhaps TRBD1 as D (5 bases). V shed 2 bases and J shed 2 bases, with 7 bases lying between them. The germline V gene encodes CDR1 ENHRY and CDR2 SYGVKD. This CDR3 is 14 amino acids long. The CDR3 sequence: CAISERGGNQPQHF. The CDR3 coding sequence is TGTGCCATCAGTGAGCGGGGCGGCAATCAGCCCCAGCATTTT.

The rearrangement joins TRBV27 to TRBJ1-1; TRBD1 is a possible D gene (6 bases). This CDR3 has 16 residues. Germline V gives CDR1 MNHEY, CDR2 SMNVEV (reference sequence). V lost 4 bases, J lost 5 bases, and 20 bases lay in between. CDR3: CASSSPPDSLRTEAFF. The CDR3 coding sequence is TGTGCCAGCAGTTCCCCCCCGGACAGTTTACGGACTGAAGCTTTCTTT.

V usage is TRBV2 and J usage is TRBJ2-6; 14 positions match TRBD2. Germline values: CDR1 SNHLY, CDR2 FYNNEI. V lost 8 bases, J lost 1 base, and 13 bases stayed unmatched. The CDR3 runs to 20 residues. CDR3 bases: TGTGCCAGCCGCGGACTAGCGGGAGGCCGGAGACGTTCTGGGGCCAACGTCCTGACTTTC. It codes for CASRGLAGGRRRSGANVLTF.

CDR3 sequence (DNA): TGTGCCAGCAGTTTTCCGGGACTAGCGGGGTCTTGGGAGCAGTTCTTC. This encodes CASSFPGLAGSWEQFF. V is TRBV6-2 or TRBV6-3 and J is TRBJ2-1; 13 bases are shared with TRBD2. The CDR3 runs to 16 residues. Germline CDR1 and CDR2: MNHEY and SVGEGT. The V gene end was trimmed by 4 bases and the J gene end by 10 bases; junction bases not matched to a gene: 10.

For the CDR3, the DNA is TGTGCCAGTAGTATAGAGACAGTATCCAATGGCTACACCTTC. It is translated as CASSIETVSNGYTF. The chain joins TRBV19 to TRBJ1-2; D is perhaps TRBD1 (5 bases). V was cut by 0 bases and J by 6 bases, with 11 bases left in between. The CDR3 loop spans 14 amino acids. Germline-derived CDR1 and CDR2 are LNHDA and SQIVND (reference sequence).

The rearrangement links TRBV4-2 to TRBJ2-2; 12 bases are shared with TRBD2. The CDR3 has 20 amino acids. Germline trimming cut 8 bases from V and 6 bases from J; bases unmatched to any gene: 22. Germline V gives CDR1 LGHNA, CDR2 YNFKEQ. CDR3 in DNA: TGTGCCAGCGCCCTCACGCCCCCGGCTCAGGGACTAGCGGGTCCCGGGGAGCTGTTTTTT. Protein sequence: CASALTPPAQGLAGPGELFF.